These 24 T cell receptor beta chains originate from one sample sequenced in a study of spatial heterogeneity in lung cancer. Study-wide results and caveats: Counts of expanded intratumoral alpha and beta TCRs tracked tumor mutation counts.

Via MiXCR, TCRdb re-called the 5' RACE reads, giving one row per CDR3 protein. The sample has roughly 3,600 distinct CDR3 sequences, approximately 8% seen once. Specified time point: sample taken at primary tumor resection. What these receptors recognize is not known. This sample comprised lung tumor tissue, obtained at surgery. Receptors originate from a male donor with early-stage non-small cell lung cancer.

There are many counts of this clonotype. The rearrangement uses TRBV29-1 and TRBJ2-5; possibly TRBD2 for D (6 bases). The CDR3 covers 13 residues. The germline V gene has CDR1 SQVTM and CDR2 ANQGSEA. Deletions cut 8 bases from V and 5 bases from J, with 18 bases between. The CDR3 reads CSSGWAGGETQYF. The DNA for the CDR3 is TGCAGCTCTGGTTGGGCAGGAGGGGAGACCCAGTACTTC.

This clonotype is medium-sized within its sample. This chain links TRBV18 with TRBJ2-7, with 7 positions matching TRBD1. Germline loops: CDR1 KGHSH, CDR2 LQKENI. The CDR3 has 15 amino acids. The J segment lost 3 bases and the V segment lost 3 bases, leaving 8 bases of the junction unmatched. CDR3 loop: CASSPPGTALYEQYF. CDR3 bases: TGTGCCAGCTCACCCCCCGGGACAGCCCTCTACGAGCAGTACTTC.

By its share, this clonotype is medium-sized. J is TRBJ1-6 and V is TRBV7-2, with D unclear. Trimming removed 7 bases from V and 8 bases from J, with 15 bases in between. Germline CDR1 SGHTA, CDR2 FQGNSA. The CDR3 has 14 residues. The CDR3 bases are TGTGCCAGCAACTTGGGGATTTCGGATTCACCCCTCCACTTT. Amino acid sequence: CASNLGISDSPLHF.

By frequency in the sample, this clonotype is medium-sized. CDR3 nucleotides: TGCAGCGTTGCGAAGGGACAGGGTAGCGGGGAGCTGTTTTTT. It is translated as CSVAKGQGSGELFF. This chain joins TRBV29-1 and TRBJ2-2, with TRBD1 matching over 9 bases. From germline, CDR1 is SQVTM and CDR2 ANQGSEA. The CDR3 covers 14 residues. Germline trimming cut 4 bases from V and 7 bases from J; bases unmatched to any gene: 7.

This chain joins TRBV5-1 and TRBJ2-7, with TRBD1 identical over 10 bases. In germline, CDR1 is SGHRS, CDR2 YFSETQ. V shed 2 bases, J shed 3 bases, and the junction held 14 bases outside the gene matches. This CDR3 contains 18 residues. This chain's CDR3 is CASSFGVPPGQGFYEQYF. Written as DNA, the CDR3 is TGCGCCAGCAGCTTTGGGGTTCCCCCGGGACAGGGGTTCTACGAGCAGTACTTC.

This clonotype is judged medium-sized. V is TRBV19 and J is TRBJ2-3, with TRBD2 matching 8 bases. Germline V CDR1 and CDR2: LNHDA, SQIVND (reference sequence). Losses at the gene ends were 4 bases for V and 2 bases for J; bases not matched to a gene: 5. CDR3 length: 15 residues. CDR3 amino acids: CASSTRAGVTDTQYF. The DNA for the CDR3 is TGTGCCAGTAGTACTCGAGCGGGAGTCACAGATACGCAGTATTTT.

This clonotype was seen more than once but under ten times. This chain connects TRBV29-1 to TRBJ2-3; TRBD2 might be the D (6 bases). Deletions cut 5 bases from V and 0 bases from J, with 12 bases between. Germline CDR1 and CDR2: SQVTM and ANQGSEA. The CDR3 length is 14 residues. CDR3 nucleotide sequence: TGCAGCGTTAACCGGGGGACTAGCACAGATACGCAGTATTTT. Its protein is CSVNRGTSTDTQYF.

By proportion, this clonotype is medium-sized (0.01 to 0.1%). J is TRBJ2-5 and V is TRBV5-1; D gene ambiguous. The V end lost 0 bases, the J end lost 1 base, and 4 bases lay between the germline ends. The CDR3 spans 13 residues. The germline CDR1 and CDR2 sequences are SGHRS and YFSETQ. CDR3 protein: CASSLVGQETQYF. The DNA for the CDR3 is TGCGCCAGCAGCTTGGTTGGCCAAGAGACCCAGTACTTC.

This clonotype qualifies as medium-sized. This chain connects TRBV7-2 to TRBJ2-7, with a weak D call TRBD2 (6 bases). CDR1 SGHTA and CDR2 FQGNSA come from the germline V gene. Trimming left V 6 bases short and J 6 bases short, with 15 bases between. This CDR3 comprises 13 residues. The CDR3 spells CASSPDTGGEQYF. The CDR3 DNA reads TGTGCCAGCAGTCCTGACACCGGGGGCGAGCAGTACTTC.

This clonotype was detected ten times or more. V and J are TRBV7-2 and TRBJ2-5; TRBD2 matches 10 bases. J was trimmed by 5 bases and V by 3 bases; bases with no gene match: 6. CDR1 SGHTA and CDR2 FQGNSA come from the germline V gene. This CDR3 is 15 amino acids long. The CDR3 is CASSFTSGNMETQYF. In DNA form, the CDR3 reads TGTGCCAGCAGCTTCACTAGCGGGAATATGGAGACCCAGTACTTC.

Only a few counts were recorded for this clonotype. The chain combines TRBV11-1 with TRBJ2-3; D is undetermined. The CDR3 runs 15 residues. Trimming stripped 5 bases from V and 0 bases from J, with 12 bases between. Germline lookup yields CDR1 SGHAT and CDR2 FQDESV (reference sequence). The CDR3, as DNA: TGTGCCAGCAGCCACAGCCGACTTAGCACAGATACGCAGTATTTT. This sequence encodes CASSHSRLSTDTQYF.

This clonotype is termed medium-sized. This chain uses TRBV7-3 with TRBJ1-5; D uncertain. There are 13 residues in the CDR3. Germline CDR1 SGHTA, CDR2 FQGTGA. V was clipped by 5 bases and J by 0 bases, with 5 bases between them. The CDR3 DNA sequence: TGTGCCAGCAGCCGGGCTAGCAATCAGCCCCAGCATTTT. The encoded protein is CASSRASNQPQHF.

This clonotype is categorized as medium-sized. The chain has TRBV2 and TRBJ2-1; 14 bases are shared with TRBD2. The V and J ends lost 6 bases and 1 base, in that order; junction bases with no gene match: 2. CDR1 is SNHLY, CDR2 FYNNEI, per germline. The CDR3 covers 16 residues. The CDR3 here is CASRGLAGESYNEQFF. CDR3 bases: TGTGCCAGCAGGGGACTAGCGGGGGAATCCTACAATGAGCAGTTCTTC.

This clonotype has at least ten counts. The CDR3 nucleotides read TGCGCCAGCAGCTCCCTGGTAGGCACTGAAGCTTTCTTT. Amino acid sequence: CASSSLVGTEAFF. J is TRBJ1-1 and V is TRBV5-1; D is uncertain. Germline V gives CDR1 SGHRS, CDR2 YFSETQ. Between the trimmed V and J ends, which lost 3 bases and 4 bases, there was a span of 10 bases. This CDR3 has 13 residues.

This clonotype is categorized as medium-sized. The V and J genes are TRBV29-1 and TRBJ2-2, with TRBD1 matching over 8 bases. Germline V gene sequence: CDR1 SQVTM, CDR2 ANQGSEA. The CDR3 covers 14 residues. V lost 6 bases to trimming and J lost 2 bases; unmatched junction nucleotides: 5. This chain's CDR3 is CSVAGQGNTGELFF. As DNA, the CDR3 is TGCAGCGTGGCTGGACAGGGCAACACCGGGGAGCTGTTTTTT.

This chain uses TRBV4-1 with TRBJ2-3; D is unresolved. The germline CDR1 and CDR2 sequences are MGHRA and YSYEKL. The CDR3 runs 13 residues. Trimming stripped 0 bases from V and 8 bases from J, with 9 bases between. This chain's CDR3 is CASSQDAFRTQYF. The CDR3 DNA follows: TGCGCCAGCAGCCAAGATGCCTTCCGTACGCAGTATTTT.

Sample share makes this clonotype medium-sized. The chain is built from TRBV2 and TRBJ2-7; D assignment may be TRBD1 or TRBD2 (5 bases each). This CDR3 region has 16 residues. Germline V lookup: CDR1 SNHLY, CDR2 FYNNEI. The V end was cut by 4 bases, the J end by 4 bases, with 20 bases between. The CDR3 spells CASSGGRSRGVYEQYF. The CDR3 DNA reads as TGTGCCAGCAGTGGAGGACGGTCGAGGGGAGTATACGAGCAGTACTTC. Variable domain in full (rest from reference TRBV2 and TRBJ2-7): EPEVTQTPSHQVTQMGQEVILRCVPISNHLYFYWYRQILGQKVEFLVSFYNNEISEKSEIFDDQFSVERPDGSNFTLKIRSTKLEDSAMYFCASSGGRSRGVYEQYFGPGTRLTVT.

This clonotype was counted at least ten times. The J gene is TRBJ2-5, the V gene TRBV12-3 or TRBV12-4; 9 bases map to TRBD2. The CDR3 is 16 amino acids. V lost 6 bases to trimming and J lost 2 bases; unmatched junction nucleotides: 10. CDR3 sequence: CASRPPLAGRQETQYF. The CDR3 bases are TGTGCCAGCAGGCCCCCCCTAGCGGGGCGGCAAGAGACCCAGTACTTC.

By share, this clonotype ranks as medium-sized. The chain carries TRBV7-6 and TRBJ2-5, with 9 bases lining up with TRBD1. CDR3 size: 14 residues. After removal of 3 bases from V and 5 bases from J, the junction contained 4 bases not matched to a gene. The germline V gene encodes CDR1 SGHVS and CDR2 FNYEAQ. This chain's CDR3 is CASSFSGQGETQYF. DNA of the CDR3: TGTGCCAGCAGCTTCTCGGGACAGGGCGAGACCCAGTACTTC.

This clonotype is labeled medium-sized. The chain couples TRBV6-2 or TRBV6-3 to TRBJ2-5; D remains unclear. V was pared by 6 bases and J by 1 base, with 12 bases between. The CDR3 totals 14 residues. In germline, CDR1 is MNHEY, CDR2 SVGEGT. The CDR3 sequence is CASSGFATQETQYF. CDR3 in DNA: TGTGCCAGCAGCGGCTTTGCGACCCAAGAGACCCAGTACTTC.

Sample share makes this clonotype medium-sized. The chain links TRBV5-1 to TRBJ2-2, with TRBD1 as a possible D gene (7 bases). Looked up from germline, CDR1 is SGHRS and CDR2 is YFSETQ. This CDR3 is built from 18 residues. The V gene lost 3 bases and the J gene lost 5 bases, with 23 bases spanning the gap. The CDR3 loop is CASSSQLSRQGGTGELFF. The CDR3 DNA follows: TGCGCCAGCAGCTCACAACTTTCAAGGCAGGGGGGAACCGGGGAGCTGTTTTTT.

This clonotype is termed hyperexpanded. V and J are TRBV9 and TRBJ2-1; TRBD1 matches at 10 bases. Germline assignment: CDR1 SGDLS and CDR2 YYNGEE. J was trimmed by 9 bases and V by 3 bases; bases with no gene match: 9. The CDR3 length is 15 residues. CDR3 nucleotides: TGTGCCAGCAGCGCGGGACAGGGGACAGGTGTTGAGCAGTTCTTC. Its protein is CASSAGQGTGVEQFF.

In its sample, this clonotype is medium-sized. This rearrangement joins TRBV9 to TRBJ2-3, with 7 bases fitting TRBD1. This CDR3 contains 15 residues. V shed 0 bases, J shed 3 bases, and the junction held 4 bases outside the gene matches. Germline V gives CDR1 SGDLS, CDR2 YYNGEE. The CDR3 loop is CASSVEQGRTDTQYF. CDR3 bases: TGTGCCAGCAGCGTAGAACAGGGGAGAACAGATACGCAGTATTTT. The full variable domain, in which reference TRBV9 and TRBJ2-3 provide the parts outside the CDR3, is DSGVTQTPKHLITATGQRVTLRCSPRSGDLSVYWYQQSLDQGLQFLIQYYNGEERAKGNILERFSAQQFPDLHSELNLSSLELGDSALYFCASSVEQGRTDTQYFGPGTRLTVL.

The rearrangement uses TRBV29-1 and TRBJ2-1, with D hard to call. Germline V gene sequence: CDR1 SQVTM, CDR2 ANQGSEA. The CDR3 runs to 13 residues. Trimming took 2 bases from V and 10 from J, leaving 15 bases between them. CDR3 loop: CSVEKDGGIEQFF. CDR3 nucleotides: TGCAGCGTTGAAAAGGATGGCGGAATCGAGCAGTTCTTC.